This T cell receptor (beta chain) was recovered during a study of T cells in Graves' hyperthyroidism and ophthalmopathy. Study-level background: Peripheral blood specimens were obtained at initial diagnosis, prior to any treatment. Notes on the study in general: The majority of expanded thyroid clonotypes above 0.001 also appeared in blood.

Lactation, pregnancy, other autoimmune disease or uncontrolled infection led to exclusion of patients. The source material, RNA transcripts, was used to amplify TCR beta CDR3 regions. The TCR CDR3 first-round RT-PCR relied on the HTBI primer set. TCRdb itself ran the multiplex PCR reads through MiXCR, one entry per CDR3 protein. In the table there are roughly 580,000 distinct CDR3 sequences, approximately 15% of which are singletons. This clonotype was counted between two and nine times. No antigen is known for it. The sample consisted of blood. The TCR sequence derives from a young woman with Graves' hyperthyroidism that later progressed to Graves' ophthalmopathy.

CDR3 nucleotides: TGCGCCAGCAGCCAAGACGGGCTAGGTGGGCAAGAGACCCAGTACTTC. Translation gives CASSQDGLGGQETQYF. V usage is TRBV4-1 and J usage is TRBJ2-5; unclear D gene. This CDR3 has 16 amino acids. Between the trimmed V and J ends, which lost 0 bases and 2 bases, there was a span of 13 bases. The germline CDR1 and CDR2 sequences are MGHRA and YSYEKL.